What follows are 32 T cell receptor beta chains derived from one specimen sequenced in a study of human T cells and chemical hapten exposure (dated by TCRdb to about 2021). Libraries were built with RACE. TCRdb lists the instrument as NextSeq 500. The public sequencing data were trimmed at Q25 with fastp and processed into clonotypes with MiXCR by TCRdb, which kept only in-frame beta chains. When rows share a CDR3 protein, they turn into one entry using the most common DNA and genes. A total of under 400,000 distinct CDR3 sequences appear in this sample, roughly 5.3% of them only once. In total, the top ten clones hold 2% to 3% of the sample. What the time point label conveys for this sample: pre-sensitization, week 0. The treatment or condition label on this specimen signifies: therapeutic diphenylcyclopropenone sensitization with weekly scalp DPC. Sequencing was performed on whole blood, taken in connection with sensitization to the hapten diphenylcyclopropenone (DPC). The receptors here all came from a woman aged 50 to 65 with alopecia areata. Some clones in this sample may be carry-over from other donors' samples.

This clonotype has only a few counts. The J gene is TRBJ2-2, the V gene TRBV2, with unresolved D. V gave up 1 base and J gave up 6 bases, with 6 bases separating them. Germline-derived CDR1 and CDR2 are SNHLY and FYNNEI. The CDR3 has 13 amino acids. The CDR3 region is CASSEGSPGELFF. CDR3 coding DNA: TGTGCCAGCAGTGAAGGTAGTCCCGGGGAGCTGTTTTTT.

This clonotype has at least ten counts. The chain couples TRBV6-6 to TRBJ1-5, with a weak D call TRBD1 (6 bases). Trimming pared 7 bases from V and 6 bases from J, leaving 19 bases between. The CDR3 is 15 amino acids. CDR1 MNHNY and CDR2 SVGAGI come from the germline V gene (reference sequence). The CDR3 is CASTHLGAMGQPQHF. The CDR3 nucleotides are TGTGCCAGCACTCATCTGGGGGCCATGGGTCAGCCCCAGCATTTT.

Ten or more counts support this clonotype. The chain combines TRBV29-1 with TRBJ2-2, with D unclear. The CDR3 totals 12 residues. V lost 2 bases, J lost 5 bases, and 6 bases lay in between. The germline V gene has CDR1 SQVTM and CDR2 ANQGSEA. The chain's CDR3 is CSVESVTGELFF. CDR3 DNA: TGCAGCGTTGAAAGTGTGACCGGGGAGCTGTTTTTT.

This clonotype was picked up many times. This chain links TRBV7-2 with TRBJ2-3; 8 bases fit TRBD2. Germline CDR1 and CDR2: SGHTA and FQGNSA. The CDR3 loop spans 15 amino acids. V was clipped by 0 bases and J by 5 bases; unmatched bases: 4. DNA of the CDR3: TGTGCCAGCAGCTTAGCGCGAACTAGCGGAGATACGCAGTATTTT. Translation: CASSLARTSGDTQYF.

This clonotype showed up many times. The genes are TRBV28 and TRBJ2-1; D not resolved. Germline CDR1 is MDHEN and CDR2 is SYDVKM. The CDR3 is made up of 15 amino acids. Trimming left V 7 bases short and J 1 base short, with 14 bases between. CDR3 protein: CASTVNEGSYNEQFF. The DNA of the CDR3 is TGTGCCAGCACTGTAAATGAAGGGTCCTACAATGAGCAGTTCTTC.

There are many counts of this clonotype. The gene calls are TRBV4-1 and TRBJ2-5; D perhaps matches TRBD2 (5 bases). The CDR3 has 16 amino acids. Germline V gives CDR1 MGHRA, CDR2 YSYEKL. The V end lost 1 base, the J end lost 2 bases, and 14 bases lay between the germline ends. Here the CDR3 reads CASSQVPGELQETQYF. In DNA form, the CDR3 reads TGCGCCAGCAGCCAAGTTCCCGGGGAACTTCAAGAGACCCAGTACTTC.

The CDR3 DNA sequence: TGTGCCAGCAGCCAAGATTTGGTAGCCCATGAGCAGTTCTTC. Amino acid sequence: CASSQDLVAHEQFF. The chain has TRBV14 and TRBJ2-1; D is unresolved. V shed 0 bases and J shed 8 bases, with 11 bases lying between them. Per the germline V gene, CDR1 is SGHDN and CDR2 is FVKESK. CDR3 size: 14 residues.

The chain carries TRBV7-2 and TRBJ2-5; 12 bases align to TRBD2. V lost 6 bases and J lost 5; bases outside the gene matches: 4. The CDR3 is made up of 14 amino acids. Germline loops: CDR1 SGHTA, CDR2 FQGNSA. The CDR3 loop is CASRTSGSRETQYF. The CDR3, as DNA: TGTGCCAGCAGGACTAGCGGGAGTCGGGAGACCCAGTACTTC.

This clonotype was observed at least ten times. The CDR3 loop is CATLPPIGEQYF. The CDR3 DNA is TGTGCCACCCTCCCTCCTATCGGGGAGCAGTACTTC. The chain is built from TRBV6-1 and TRBJ2-7; D is unresolved. Trimming removed 10 bases from V and 7 bases from J, with 17 bases in between. The length of the CDR3 is 12 residues. Germline V lookup: CDR1 MNHNS, CDR2 SASEGT.

The chain links TRBV6-1 to TRBJ2-1, with TRBD1 matching 10 bases. The junction had 9 bases not matched to a gene; V was cut back by 3 bases and J by 7 bases. There are 16 residues in the CDR3. Germline-derived CDR1 and CDR2 are MNHNS and SASEGT. CDR3 loop: CASSEFPGQGWNEQFF. The CDR3 region has the DNA TGTGCCAGCAGTGAGTTTCCGGGACAGGGGTGGAATGAGCAGTTCTTC.

The chain joins TRBV2 to TRBJ1-1, with D perhaps TRBD1 (5 bases). The length of the CDR3 is 14 residues. The germline gives CDR1 SNHLY, CDR2 FYNNEI. V lost 2 bases to trimming and J lost 2 bases, with 9 bases between them. As DNA, the CDR3 is TGTGCCAGCAGTGAACAGGGCAGTAACACTGAAGCTTTCTTT. It specifies CASSEQGSNTEAFF. Full variable domain (rest looked up from reference TRBV2 and TRBJ1-1): EPEVTQTPSHQVTQMGQEVILRCVPISNHLYFYWYRQILGQKVEFLVSFYNNEISEKSEIFDDQFSVERPDGSNFTLKIRSTKLEDSAMYFCASSEQGSNTEAFFGQGTRLTVV.

This clonotype occurred many times. J is TRBJ1-1 and V is TRBV6-5; D is uncertain. The CDR3 runs to 15 residues. From germline, CDR1 is MNHEY and CDR2 SVGAGI. V was shortened by 8 bases and J by 6 bases, with 22 bases between the two germline ends. CDR3 sequence (DNA): TGTGCCAGCGCCCAGTTGTACGGCGGATTCGCTGAAGCTTTCTTT. Its protein is CASAQLYGGFAEAFF.

V gene TRBV20-1 combines with J gene TRBJ2-4, with D tentatively TRBD2 (5 bases). Trimming shortened V by 3 bases and J by 0 bases, and 6 bases separated the two germline ends. This CDR3 comprises 13 residues. Germline loops: CDR1 DFQATT, CDR2 SNEGSKA (reference sequence). The CDR3, as DNA: TGCAGTGCTAGTAGCGTAGCCAAAAACATTCAGTACTTC. It is translated as CSASSVAKNIQYF.

In its sample, this clonotype was seen a few times. V gene TRBV6-2 or TRBV6-3 combines with J gene TRBJ2-1, with D maybe TRBD2 (7 bases). Trimming cost V 6 bases and J 2 bases, with 14 bases left between them. The CDR3 has 15 amino acids. Germline V CDR1 and CDR2: MNHEY, SVGEGT. CDR3 sequence: CASRLGRGAYNEQFF. As DNA, the CDR3 is TGTGCCAGCAGACTTGGGAGGGGGGCCTACAATGAGCAGTTCTTC.

This clonotype was detected many times. The genes are TRBV20-1 and TRBJ1-2; D ambiguous. The V end lost 0 bases, the J end lost 1 base, and 9 bases lay between the germline ends. This CDR3 is built from 14 residues. Germline CDR1 DFQATT, CDR2 SNEGSKA (reference sequence). The CDR3 reads CSARDTGDNYGYTF. The DNA for the CDR3 is TGCAGTGCTAGAGATACCGGGGATAACTATGGCTACACCTTC.

This clonotype was recorded many times. The chain carries TRBV20-1 and TRBJ2-7; tentatively, D is TRBD2 (5 bases). Trimming left V 0 bases short and J 0 bases short, with 18 bases between. The germline V gene has CDR1 DFQATT and CDR2 SNEGSKA (reference sequence). The CDR3 length is 17 residues. The CDR3 bases are TGCAGTGCTAGAGATCCGGAGGCGGCGACGCCCTCCTACGAGCAGTACTTC. Translation: CSARDPEAATPSYEQYF.

This clonotype has more than one count but fewer than ten. This chain links TRBV6-6 with TRBJ2-7, with a tentative D call TRBD1 (6 bases). Germline V gene sequence: CDR1 MNHNY, CDR2 SVGAGI (reference sequence). The CDR3 has 13 residues. The V gene lost 7 bases and the J gene lost 2 bases, with 12 bases spanning the gap. CDR3 sequence: CASTLQGTYEQYF. CDR3 DNA: TGTGCCAGCACCCTACAGGGCACCTACGAGCAGTACTTC.

This clonotype appeared many times. The chain combines TRBV6-5 with TRBJ2-1, with TRBD1 matching 8 bases. The germline gives CDR1 MNHEY, CDR2 SVGAGI. Trimming at V came to 4 bases and at J to 2 bases, leaving 7 bases not matched to a gene. This CDR3 has 16 residues. CDR3 nucleotide sequence: TGTGCCAGCAGTTTCGCCGGGACAGGTACCTACAATGAGCAGTTCTTC. Translated, it gives CASSFAGTGTYNEQFF.

This clonotype was recorded at least ten times. The CDR3, as DNA: TGTGCCAGCAGTTTGGTCTCTGGTGGGTCCCAAGAGACCCAGTACTTC. Protein: CASSLVSGGSQETQYF. This sequence joins TRBV27 and TRBJ2-5; no firm D call. CDR1 is MNHEY and CDR2 is SMNVEV in the germline V gene (reference sequence). The germline V and J ends were trimmed by 3 bases and 1 base, with 15 bases remaining between them. The CDR3 sequence is 16 residues long.

This clonotype appeared a few times. As DNA, the CDR3 is TGTGCCAGCAGTTTAAGAGGTGGGAGGGGCCGTTTCTTTTATGGCTACACCTTC. The encoded protein is CASSLRGGRGRFFYGYTF. The chain employs TRBV27 and TRBJ1-2; D perhaps matches TRBD1 (5 bases). The CDR3 consists of 18 residues. V lost 2 bases, J lost 5 bases, and 24 bases lay in between. The germline CDR1 and CDR2 sequences are MNHEY and SMNVEV (reference sequence).

This clonotype was detected ten times or more. The chain carries TRBV20-1 and TRBJ2-7; D might be TRBD1 (5 bases). Per germline, CDR1 DFQATT and CDR2 SNEGSKA (reference sequence). Trimming removed 1 base at V and 2 bases at J, with 6 bases between. The CDR3 runs to 12 residues. The CDR3 reads CSARGGPYEQYF. The DNA of the CDR3 is TGCAGTGCTAGAGGGGGCCCCTACGAGCAGTACTTC.

The table lists this clonotype with many counts. The chain links TRBV3-1 to TRBJ2-7; D may be TRBD1 (6 bases). Per germline, CDR1 LGHDT and CDR2 YNNKEL (reference sequence). The CDR3 totals 13 residues. V lost 8 bases, J lost 3 bases, and 14 bases lay in between. CDR3 sequence reads: CASGAGDLYEQYF. The DNA of the CDR3 is TGTGCCAGCGGTGCAGGGGACCTCTACGAGCAGTACTTC.

This clonotype has ten or more counts. The chain recombines TRBV29-1 with TRBJ2-5; D is unclear. This CDR3 is 13 amino acids long. Germline V gene sequence: CDR1 SQVTM, CDR2 ANQGSEA. Trimming shortened V by 4 bases and J by 2 bases, and 11 bases separated the two germline ends. The CDR3 DNA sequence: TGCAGCGTTGGAAAGGTAGAGCAAGAGACCCAGTACTTC. Its protein product is CSVGKVEQETQYF. The entire variable domain, with the rest obtained from reference TRBV29-1 and TRBJ2-5, is as follows: SAVISQKPSRDICQRGTSLTIQCQVDSQVTMMFWYRQQPGQSLTLIATANQGSEATYESGFVIDKFPISRPNLTFSTLTVSNMSPEDSSIYLCSVGKVEQETQYFGPGTRLLVL.

This clonotype was counted at least ten times. The rearrangement uses TRBV24-1 and TRBJ2-1, with TRBD2 matching over 7 bases. V was pared by 4 bases and J by 4 bases, with 9 bases of the junction left unmatched. This CDR3 is built from 16 residues. The germline CDR1 and CDR2 sequences are KGHDR and SFDVKD. The CDR3 DNA sequence: TGTGCCACCAGTGACAAAAGCGGGGTGCTTTACAATGAGCAGTTCTTC. Residues: CATSDKSGVLYNEQFF.

This clonotype was observed at least ten times. The CDR3 sequence is CASSQGLAGALWTDTQYF. CDR3 DNA: TGTGCCAGCAGCCAGGGACTAGCGGGAGCCCTTTGGACAGATACGCAGTATTTT. The chain couples TRBV6-2 or TRBV6-3 to TRBJ2-3, with 14 positions matching TRBD2. The CDR3 is 18 amino acids. The trim removed 6 bases at V and 3 bases at J, leaving 11 bases unmatched. Germline assignment: CDR1 MNHEY and CDR2 SVGEGT.

This rearrangement joins TRBV27 to TRBJ1-1; tentatively, D is TRBD1 (5 bases). V shed 2 bases and J shed 5 bases, with 12 bases lying between them. This CDR3 comprises 14 residues. Germline V lookup: CDR1 MNHEY, CDR2 SMNVEV (reference sequence). Written as DNA, the CDR3 is TGTGCCAGCAGTTTACTGGCAGGGTGGACTGAAGCTTTCTTT. It codes for CASSLLAGWTEAFF.

This clonotype was seen many times. The chain recombines TRBV20-1 with TRBJ1-2; TRBD1 is a possible D gene (5 bases). This CDR3 has 14 residues. The V gene's germline CDR1 is DFQATT and CDR2 SNEGSKA (reference sequence). V gave up 0 bases and J gave up 8 bases, with 16 bases separating them. CDR3 DNA sequence: TGCAGTGCTAGAGATCCTACGGCAGGGTGGGGCTACACCTTC. It yields the protein CSARDPTAGWGYTF.

This clonotype was seen a handful of times. This chain joins TRBV12-3 or TRBV12-4 and TRBJ1-2; tentative D call: TRBD1 (5 bases). The V end lost 8 bases, the J end lost 3 bases, and 10 bases lay between the germline ends. The CDR3 has 12 amino acids. The CDR3 coding sequence is TGTGCCAGCTGGGGCCCATACTATGGCTACACCTTC. Protein product: CASWGPYYGYTF.

This clonotype occurred a few times. This chain connects TRBV12-3 or TRBV12-4 to TRBJ2-3; D is possibly TRBD1 (6 bases). Trimming took 8 bases from V and 0 from J, leaving 12 bases between them. The CDR3 extends over 14 amino acids. CDR3 sequence (DNA): TGTGCCAGCCAGACGAGGGGGAGCACAGATACGCAGTATTTT. This sequence encodes CASQTRGSTDTQYF.

Notes on this clonotype: This may come from a read error, since a much larger clone is one base off. V gene TRBV11-2 combines with J gene TRBJ2-1; TRBD2 matches at 9 bases. The trim removed 5 bases at V and 7 bases at J, leaving 9 bases unmatched. Germline V gives CDR1 SGHAT, CDR2 FQNNGV. The CDR3 is 15 amino acids. CDR3 coding DNA: TGTGCCAGCAGCCGGGGGGCTAGCGGGATAAATGAGCAGTTCTTC. Translating gives CASSRGASGINEQFF. Looking up the rest from reference TRBV11-2 and TRBJ2-1 gives the full variable domain: EAGVAQSPRYKIIEKRQSVAFWCNPISGHATLYWYQQILGQGPKLLIQFQNNGVVDDSQLPKDRFSAERLKGVDSTLKIQPAKLEDSAVYLCASSRGASGINEQFFGPGTRLTVL.

This clonotype was seen many times. V and J are TRBV11-3 and TRBJ2-2; D is uncertain. V lost 5 bases, J lost 3 bases, and 7 bases lay in between. This CDR3 has 13 amino acids. CDR1 and CDR2 (germline): SGHNT, YENEEA. CDR3 DNA: TGTGCCAGCAGCCTAAGACACACCGGGGAGCTGTTTTTT. Its translation is CASSLRHTGELFF.

V is TRBV7-2 and J is TRBJ1-2, with 7 bases aligning to TRBD1. The CDR3 totals 18 residues. J lost 5 bases, V lost 0 bases, and 15 bases had no gene match. From germline, CDR1 is SGHTA and CDR2 FQGNSA. The CDR3 DNA is TGTGCCAGCAGCTTAGCGGGACTCCAGGGGGTGTTGGTTTATGGCTACACCTTC. Amino acid sequence: CASSLAGLQGVLVYGYTF.